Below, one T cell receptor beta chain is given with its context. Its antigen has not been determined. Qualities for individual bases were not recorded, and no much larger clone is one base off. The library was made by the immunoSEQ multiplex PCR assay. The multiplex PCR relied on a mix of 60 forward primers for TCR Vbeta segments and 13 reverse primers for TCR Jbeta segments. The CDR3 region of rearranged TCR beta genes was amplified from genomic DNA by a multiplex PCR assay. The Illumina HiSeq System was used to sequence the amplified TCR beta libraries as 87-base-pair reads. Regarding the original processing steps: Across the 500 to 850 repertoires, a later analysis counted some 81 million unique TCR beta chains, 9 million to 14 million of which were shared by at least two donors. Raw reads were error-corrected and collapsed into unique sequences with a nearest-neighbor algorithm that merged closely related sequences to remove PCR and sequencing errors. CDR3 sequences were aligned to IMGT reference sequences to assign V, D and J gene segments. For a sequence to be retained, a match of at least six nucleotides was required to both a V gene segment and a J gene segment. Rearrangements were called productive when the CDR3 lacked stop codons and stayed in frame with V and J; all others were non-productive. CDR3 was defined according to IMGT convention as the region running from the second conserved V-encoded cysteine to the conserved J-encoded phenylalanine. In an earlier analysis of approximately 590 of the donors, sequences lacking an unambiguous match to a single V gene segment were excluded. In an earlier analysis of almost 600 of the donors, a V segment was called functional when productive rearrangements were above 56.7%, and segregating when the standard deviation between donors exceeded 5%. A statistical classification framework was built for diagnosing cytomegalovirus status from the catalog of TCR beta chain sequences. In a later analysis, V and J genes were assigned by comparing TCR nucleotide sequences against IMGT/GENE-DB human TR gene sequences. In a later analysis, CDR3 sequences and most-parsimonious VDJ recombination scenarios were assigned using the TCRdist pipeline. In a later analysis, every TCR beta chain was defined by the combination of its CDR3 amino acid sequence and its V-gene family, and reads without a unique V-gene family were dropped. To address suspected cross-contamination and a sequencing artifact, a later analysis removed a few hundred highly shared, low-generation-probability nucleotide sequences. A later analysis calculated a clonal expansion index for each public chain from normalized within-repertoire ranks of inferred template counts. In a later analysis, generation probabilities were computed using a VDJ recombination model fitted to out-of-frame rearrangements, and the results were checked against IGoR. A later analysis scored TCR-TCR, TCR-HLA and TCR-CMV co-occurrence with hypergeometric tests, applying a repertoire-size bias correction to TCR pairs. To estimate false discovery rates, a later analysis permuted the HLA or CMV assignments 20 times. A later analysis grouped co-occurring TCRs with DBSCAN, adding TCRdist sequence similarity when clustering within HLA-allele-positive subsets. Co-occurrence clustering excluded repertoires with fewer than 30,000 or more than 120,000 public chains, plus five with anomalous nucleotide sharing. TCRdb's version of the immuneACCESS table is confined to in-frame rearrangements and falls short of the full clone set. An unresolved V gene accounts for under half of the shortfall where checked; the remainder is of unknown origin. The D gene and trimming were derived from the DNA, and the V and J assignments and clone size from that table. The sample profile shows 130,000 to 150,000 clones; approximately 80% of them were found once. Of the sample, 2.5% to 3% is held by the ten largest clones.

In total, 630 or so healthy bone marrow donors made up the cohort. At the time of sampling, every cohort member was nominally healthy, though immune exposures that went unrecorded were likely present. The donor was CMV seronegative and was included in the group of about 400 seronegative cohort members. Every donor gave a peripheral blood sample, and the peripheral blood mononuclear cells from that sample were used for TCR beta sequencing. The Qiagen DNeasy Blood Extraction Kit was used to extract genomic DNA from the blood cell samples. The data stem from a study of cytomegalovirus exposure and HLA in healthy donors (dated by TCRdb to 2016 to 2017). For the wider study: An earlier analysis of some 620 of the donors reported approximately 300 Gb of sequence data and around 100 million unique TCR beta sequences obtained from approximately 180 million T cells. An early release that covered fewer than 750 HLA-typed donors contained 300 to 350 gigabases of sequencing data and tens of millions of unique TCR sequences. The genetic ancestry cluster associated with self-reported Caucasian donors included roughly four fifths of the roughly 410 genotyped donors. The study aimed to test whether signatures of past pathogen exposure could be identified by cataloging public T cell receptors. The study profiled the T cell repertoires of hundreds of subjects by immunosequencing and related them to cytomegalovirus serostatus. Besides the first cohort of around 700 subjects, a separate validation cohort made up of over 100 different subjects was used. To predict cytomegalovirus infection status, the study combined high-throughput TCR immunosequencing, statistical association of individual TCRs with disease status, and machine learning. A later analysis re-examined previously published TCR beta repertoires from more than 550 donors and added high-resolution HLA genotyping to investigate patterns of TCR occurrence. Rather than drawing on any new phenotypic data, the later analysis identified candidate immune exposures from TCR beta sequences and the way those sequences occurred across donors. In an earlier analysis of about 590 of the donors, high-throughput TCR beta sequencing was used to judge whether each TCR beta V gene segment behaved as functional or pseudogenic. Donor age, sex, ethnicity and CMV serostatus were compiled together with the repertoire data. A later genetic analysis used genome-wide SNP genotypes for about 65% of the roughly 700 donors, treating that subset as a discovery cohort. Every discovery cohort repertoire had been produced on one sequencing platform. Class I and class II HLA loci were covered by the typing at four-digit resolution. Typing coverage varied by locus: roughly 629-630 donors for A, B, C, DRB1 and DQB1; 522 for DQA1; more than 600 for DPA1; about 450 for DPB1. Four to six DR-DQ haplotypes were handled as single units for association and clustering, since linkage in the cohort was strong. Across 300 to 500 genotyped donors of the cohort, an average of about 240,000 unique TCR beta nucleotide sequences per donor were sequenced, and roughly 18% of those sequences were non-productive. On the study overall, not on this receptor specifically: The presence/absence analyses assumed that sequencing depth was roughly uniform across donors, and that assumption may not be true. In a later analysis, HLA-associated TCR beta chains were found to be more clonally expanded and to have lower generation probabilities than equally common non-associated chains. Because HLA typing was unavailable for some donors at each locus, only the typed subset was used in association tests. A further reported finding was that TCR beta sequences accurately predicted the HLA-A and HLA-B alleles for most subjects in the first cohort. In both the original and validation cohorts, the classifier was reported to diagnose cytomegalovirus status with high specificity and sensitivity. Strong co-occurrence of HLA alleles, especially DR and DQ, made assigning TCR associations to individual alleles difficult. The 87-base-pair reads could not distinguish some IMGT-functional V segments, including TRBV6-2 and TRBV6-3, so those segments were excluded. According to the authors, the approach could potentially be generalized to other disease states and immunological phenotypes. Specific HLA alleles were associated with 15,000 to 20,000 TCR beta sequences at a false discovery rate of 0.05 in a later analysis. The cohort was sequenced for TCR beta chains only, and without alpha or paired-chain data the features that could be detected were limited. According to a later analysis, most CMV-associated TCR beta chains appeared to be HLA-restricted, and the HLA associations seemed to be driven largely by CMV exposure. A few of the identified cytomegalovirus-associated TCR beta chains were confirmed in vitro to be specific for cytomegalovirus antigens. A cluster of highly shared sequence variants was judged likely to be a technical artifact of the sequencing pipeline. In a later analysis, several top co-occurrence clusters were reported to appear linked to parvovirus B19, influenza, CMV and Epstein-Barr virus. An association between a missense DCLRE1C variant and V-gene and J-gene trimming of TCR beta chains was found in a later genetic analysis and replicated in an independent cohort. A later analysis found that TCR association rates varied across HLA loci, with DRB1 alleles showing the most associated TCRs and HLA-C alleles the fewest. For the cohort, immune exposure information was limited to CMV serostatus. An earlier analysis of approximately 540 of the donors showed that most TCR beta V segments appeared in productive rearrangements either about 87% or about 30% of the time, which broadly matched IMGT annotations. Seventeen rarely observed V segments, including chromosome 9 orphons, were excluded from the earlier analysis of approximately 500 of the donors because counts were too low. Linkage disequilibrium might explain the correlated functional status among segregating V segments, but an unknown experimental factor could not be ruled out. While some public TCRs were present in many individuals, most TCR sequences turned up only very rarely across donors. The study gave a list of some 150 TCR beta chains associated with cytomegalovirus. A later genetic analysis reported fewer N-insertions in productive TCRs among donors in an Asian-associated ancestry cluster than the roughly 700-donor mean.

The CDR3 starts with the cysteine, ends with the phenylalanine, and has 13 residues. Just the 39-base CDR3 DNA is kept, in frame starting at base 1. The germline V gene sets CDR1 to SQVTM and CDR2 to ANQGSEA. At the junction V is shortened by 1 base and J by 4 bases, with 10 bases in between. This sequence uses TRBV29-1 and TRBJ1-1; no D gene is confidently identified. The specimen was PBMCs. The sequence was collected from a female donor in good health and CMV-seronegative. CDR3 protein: CSVEVDLVTEAFF. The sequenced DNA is TGCAGCGTTGAAGTAGATCTGGTCACTGAAGCTTTCTTT.